This TCR beta chain was profiled in a study of breast tumors, draining lymph nodes, adjacent tissues. Regarding the study as a whole: That most tumor T cells come from lymph nodes remained unproven. Tumors had less TCR diversity than lymph nodes, more than nontumor tissue. Findings are consistent with lymph node origin and intratumoral expansion of most tumor T cells.

TCRdb ran MiXCR on the multiplex PCR reads and lists one entry per CDR3 protein. The data contain 20,000 or so distinct CDR3 sequences, under 75% of them seen just once; the ten biggest clones take up roughly 21%. From germline, CDR1 is SGHTA and CDR2 FQGNSA. This CDR3 is 17 amino acids long. V dropped 4 bases and J dropped 6; count of bases not matched to a gene: 15. Of note for this clonotype: Its antigen is not identified.

This receptor was taken from a female donor with breast cancer. Some clones in this sample may be carry-over from other donors' samples. This rearrangement joins TRBV7-2 to TRBJ1-2; 9 bases are a match to TRBD1. The material sequenced was tumor-adjacent breast tissue. The CDR3, as DNA: TGTGCCAGCAGCTCCCCGGGACAGGGAGTTCATCTGCATGGCTACACCTTC. This codes for CASSSPGQGVHLHGYTF.